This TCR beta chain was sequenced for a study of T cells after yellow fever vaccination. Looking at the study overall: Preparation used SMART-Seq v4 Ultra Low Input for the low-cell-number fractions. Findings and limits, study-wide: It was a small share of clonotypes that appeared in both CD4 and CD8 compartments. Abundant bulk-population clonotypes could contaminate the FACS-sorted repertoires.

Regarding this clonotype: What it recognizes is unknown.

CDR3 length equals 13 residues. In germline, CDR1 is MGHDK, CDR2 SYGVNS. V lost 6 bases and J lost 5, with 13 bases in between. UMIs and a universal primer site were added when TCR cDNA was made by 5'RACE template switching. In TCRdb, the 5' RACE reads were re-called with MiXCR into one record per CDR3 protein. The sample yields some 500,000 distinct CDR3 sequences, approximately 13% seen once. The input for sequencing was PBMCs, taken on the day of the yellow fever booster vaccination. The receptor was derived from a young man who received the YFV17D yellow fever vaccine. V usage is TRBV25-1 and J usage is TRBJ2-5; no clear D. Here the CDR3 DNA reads TGTGCCAGCAGCAAGCACGGCGCCGAGACCCAGTACTTC. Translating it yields CASSKHGAETQYF.